These 13 T cell receptor beta chains share one sample of origin, sequenced in a study of control samples from healthy donors and cancer patients. Sequencing was performed with immunoSEQ multiplex PCR; in TCRdb, only in-frame clones are kept and a portion is missing. Seen here are approximately 71,000 clones, just under 90% observed once, and the top ten hold over 15%. Input material: PBMCs. The receptor set was obtained from a man in his sixties with lung cancer.

The rearrangement uses TRBV6-6 and TRBJ2-7, with D possibly being TRBD1 (6 bases). With 2 bases removed from V and 0 bases from J, the gap between germline ends came to 11 bases. The CDR3 covers 15 residues. In germline, CDR1 is MNHNY, CDR2 SVGAGI (reference sequence). DNA of the CDR3: TGTGCCAGCAGTTACGTTGGACAGATCTCCTACGAGCAGTACTTC. It yields the protein CASSYVGQISYEQYF.

This sequence joins TRBV24-1 and TRBJ1-1; D ambiguous. The CDR3 has 12 residues. In germline, CDR1 is KGHDR, CDR2 SFDVKD. Trimming stripped 3 bases from V and 9 bases from J, with 10 bases between. CDR3 region: CATSDGPLQAFF. Written as DNA, the CDR3 is TGTGCCACCAGTGATGGGCCATTACAAGCTTTCTTT.

This chain links TRBV12-1 with TRBJ1-3; the D call of TRBD1 is as the table states it, not checked on the DNA. TRBV12-1 is a pseudogene segment. This CDR3 is 17 amino acids long. DNA of the CDR3: TGTGCCAGCAGCTTAGAGACAGGAACCAACTCTGGAAACACCATATATTTT. Amino acid sequence: CASSLETGTNSGNTIYF.

Only a few counts were recorded for this clone. The same CDR3 also results from other DNA sequences found in this sample. This chain uses TRBV11-3 with TRBJ1-4; no definite D call. The CDR3 contains 12 residues. V gave up 2 bases and J gave up 6 bases, with 4 bases separating them. CDR1 and CDR2 (germline): SGHNT, YENEEA. The CDR3 nucleotides are TGTGCCAGCAGCTTAAAGGATGAAAAACTGTTTTTT. Residues: CASSLKDEKLFF.

V gene TRBV3-1 (or the pseudogene TRBV3-2) combines with J gene TRBJ2-1; D call uncertain. This CDR3 comprises 13 residues. Germline V gene lookup returns CDR1 LGHDT and CDR2 YNNKEL (reference sequence). Trimming took 4 bases from V and 7 from J, leaving 11 bases between them. CDR3 loop: CASSPESGNEQFF. The CDR3 coding sequence is TGTGCCAGCAGCCCCGAATCCGGGAATGAGCAGTTCTTC.

The chain carries TRBV4-1 and TRBJ1-2, with D perhaps TRBD1 (6 bases). Germline V gene lookup returns CDR1 MGHRA and CDR2 YSYEKL. CDR3 size: 16 residues. V gave up 1 base and J gave up 9 bases, with 21 bases separating them. The chain's CDR3 is CASSQARGAVVERYTF. The DNA of the CDR3 is TGCGCCAGCAGCCAAGCCCGGGGGGCCGTGGTGGAGCGCTACACCTTC.

The genes are TRBV3-1 (or the pseudogene TRBV3-2) and TRBJ1-1; no clear D. Per germline, CDR1 LGHDT and CDR2 YNNKEL (reference sequence). V was clipped by 0 bases and J by 1 base, with 9 bases between them. This CDR3 has 15 residues. The CDR3: CASSQDQTWNTEAFF. The CDR3 DNA reads TGTGCCAGCAGCCAAGATCAAACCTGGAACACTGAAGCTTTCTTT.

J is TRBJ2-5 and V is TRBV2; TRBD2 aligns across 8 bases. V lost 0 bases, J lost 8 bases, and 2 bases stayed unmatched. CDR1 and CDR2 from the germline V gene are SNHLY and FYNNEI. The CDR3 is 13 amino acids. This CDR3 reads CASSEAGGATQYF. As DNA, the CDR3 is TGTGCCAGCAGTGAAGCCGGGGGGGCAACCCAGTACTTC.

V gene TRBV11-3 combines with J gene TRBJ2-2; no definite D call. The germline CDR1 and CDR2 sequences are SGHNT and YENEEA. V was pared by 2 bases and J by 6 bases, with 4 bases between. The CDR3 length is 12 residues. The CDR3: CASSLKAGELFF. In nucleotides, the CDR3 is TGTGCCAGCAGCTTAAAGGCCGGGGAGCTGTTTTTT.

J is TRBJ2-5 and V is TRBV3-1 (or the pseudogene TRBV3-2); 8 bases align to TRBD2. This CDR3 contains 17 residues. The V and J ends lost 1 base and 4 bases, in that order; junction bases with no gene match: 11. Germline V gene lookup returns CDR1 LGHDT and CDR2 YNNKEL (reference sequence). As DNA, the CDR3 is TGTGCCAGCAGCCAAGCAGCAGGCGCGGGGGGCCGAGAGACCCAGTACTTC. Its protein is CASSQAAGAGGRETQYF.

V gene TRBV5-1 combines with J gene TRBJ1-3; no firm D call. This CDR3 spans 13 amino acids. Germline assignment: CDR1 SGHRS and CDR2 YFSETQ. The V and J ends lost 2 bases and 0 bases respectively, with 3 bases between them. The CDR3 DNA reads as TGCGCCAGCAGCTTAAGCTCTGGAAACACCATATATTTT. Protein sequence: CASSLSSGNTIYF.

V and J are TRBV9 and TRBJ2-7; D may be TRBD1 (6 bases). The CDR3 loop spans 15 amino acids. Trimming shortened V by 3 bases and J by 1 base, and 14 bases separated the two germline ends. Looked up from germline, CDR1 is SGDLS and CDR2 is YYNGEE. The CDR3 spells CASSGPGQKSYEQYF. CDR3 DNA sequence: TGTGCCAGCAGCGGCCCCGGACAGAAATCCTACGAGCAGTACTTC.

This clone was recorded only once. V usage is TRBV5-1 and J usage is TRBJ2-2; TRBD1 agrees at 11 bases. The CDR3 is 15 amino acids. Germline CDR1 reads SGHRS; CDR2 reads YFSETQ. The junction had 6 bases not matched to a gene; V was cut back by 7 bases and J by 4 bases. CDR3 coding DNA: TGCGCCAGCTGTACCGGGACAGGGGGCACCGGGGAGCTGTTTTTT. This translates into CASCTGTGGTGELFF.